This TCR beta chain was sequenced for a study of blood T cells in healthy people across ages. Overall study results and limits: Observed TCR beta diversity per million T cells went down as age went up. This fall followed a roughly linear course with age.

About this clonotype itself: The antigen remains unidentified.

It was with a sample-barcoded 5' primer and a J-beta primer mix that a second PCR of roughly 7 to 12 cycles was run. Each sample provided no less than 3 million CDR3-containing paired-end reads. Each CDR3 protein is one row after TCRdb ran MiXCR on the 5' RACE reads. The sample has 1.5 million to 2 million distinct CDR3 sequences, roughly 49% seen once. CDR1 MNHEY and CDR2 SVGEGT come from the germline V gene. This CDR3 has 15 residues. This sequence originates from a woman aged 35 to 49 in good health. The material sequenced was blood. The chain carries TRBV6-2 or TRBV6-3 and TRBJ2-4; 8 bases align to TRBD1. Near its end, the DNA agrees better with TRBJ2-7, so the J call may be wrong. This CDR3 is CASSYSTRGRNEQYF. The CDR3 DNA reads TGTGCCAGCAGTTACTCGACCAGGGGGCGCAACGAGCAGTACTTC.